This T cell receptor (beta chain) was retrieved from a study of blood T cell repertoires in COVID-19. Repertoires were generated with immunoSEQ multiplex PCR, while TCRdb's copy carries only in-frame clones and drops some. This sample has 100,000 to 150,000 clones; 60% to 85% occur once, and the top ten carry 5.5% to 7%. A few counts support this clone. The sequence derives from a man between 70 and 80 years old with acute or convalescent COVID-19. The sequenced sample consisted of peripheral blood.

The CDR3 DNA reads TGTGCCAGTCTCAACCTCCTACAGGGGAACACTGAAGCTTTCTTT. Encoded protein: CASLNLLQGNTEAFF. The chain links TRBV19 to TRBJ1-1; D is perhaps TRBD1 (6 bases). Germline assignment: CDR1 LNHDA and CDR2 SQIVND (reference sequence). The CDR3 is made up of 15 amino acids. The V end lost 8 bases, the J end lost 1 base, and 17 bases lay between the germline ends. Combining the CDR3 with reference TRBV19 and TRBJ1-1 gives the whole variable domain DGGITQSPKYLFRKEGQNVTLSCEQNLNHDAMYWYRQDPGQGLRLIYYSQIVNDFQKGDIAEGYSVSREKKESFPLTVTSAQKNPTAFYLCASLNLLQGNTEAFFGQGTRLTVV.